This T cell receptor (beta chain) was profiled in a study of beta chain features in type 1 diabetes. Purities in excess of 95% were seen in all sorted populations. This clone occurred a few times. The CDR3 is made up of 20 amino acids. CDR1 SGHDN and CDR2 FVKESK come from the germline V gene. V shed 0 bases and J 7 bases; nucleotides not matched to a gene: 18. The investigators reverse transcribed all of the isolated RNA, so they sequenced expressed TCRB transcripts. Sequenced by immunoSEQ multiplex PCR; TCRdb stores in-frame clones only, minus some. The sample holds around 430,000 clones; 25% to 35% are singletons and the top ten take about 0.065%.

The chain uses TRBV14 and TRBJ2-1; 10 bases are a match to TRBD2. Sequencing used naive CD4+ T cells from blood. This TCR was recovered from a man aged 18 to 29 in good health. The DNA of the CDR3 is TGTGCCAGCAGCCAAGATCCCGGGATTAGCGGGAGGCCCGTCGGGAATGAGCAGTTCTTC. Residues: CASSQDPGISGRPVGNEQFF.